A selection of T cell receptor beta chains follows, all from one sample in a study of blood T cells in healthy people across ages. TCRdb used MiXCR to reprocess the 5' RACE reads, holding one entry per CDR3 protein. The sample carries more than 450,000 distinct CDR3 sequences, 25% to 35% recorded once. These sequences were also reported in another study, on T cells of mothers and their children.

The sequenced sample was blood. Receptor source: a boy aged 2-9 years in good health. CDR3s include the opening cysteine and the closing phenylalanine or tryptophan. The order of the fields is J gene, V gene, D gene, clone size, CDR3 protein, CDR3 DNA. The D gene is left open where the match is weak. Where a row states a size, it is once, few, many or the class of an expanded clone; other rows omit it.

TRBJ2-1 TRBV2 TRBD2 - CASRSRTSGGNEQFF TGTGCCAGCAGGAGCCGGACTAGCGGGGGCAATGAGCAGTTCTTC
TRBJ2-1 TRBV25-1 TRBD2 few CASSEWGSSGGAKSYNEQFF TGTGCCAGCAGTGAATGGGGGTCTAGCGGGGGGGCAAAGTCCTACAATGAGCAGTTCTTC
TRBJ1-5 TRBV7-2 - - CASSPDSNSNQPQHF TGTGCCAGCAGCCCGGACAGTAATAGCAATCAGCCCCAGCATTTT
TRBJ2-5 TRBV20-1 - - CSARDRLVGETQYF TGCAGTGCTAGGGACCGACTAGTGGGAGAGACCCAGTACTTC
TRBJ1-1 TRBV9 - - CASSAGRGVVTEAFF TGTGCCAGCAGCGCAGGGCGGGGAGTGGTCACTGAAGCTTTCTTT
TRBJ2-4 TRBV6-6 - few CASTERGQGGGNIQYF TGTGCCAGCACCGAAAGGGGGCAGGGAGGTGGGAACATTCAGTACTTC
TRBJ1-2 TRBV15 - - CATSRDLLNYGYTF TGTGCCACCAGCAGAGACTTACTTAACTATGGCTACACCTTC
TRBJ1-2 TRBV14 - - CASSQEGGVTHGYTF TGTGCCAGCAGCCAAGAGGGCGGCGTTACACACGGCTACACCTTC
TRBJ1-1 TRBV4-1 - few CASSHHRNTEAFF TGCGCCAGCAGCCATCACAGGAACACTGAAGCTTTCTTT
TRBJ2-3 TRBV6-4 TRBD2 - CASSERETTDTQYF TGTGCCAGCAGTGAGCGGGAGACCACAGATACGCAGTATTTT
TRBJ2-5 TRBV20-1 - - CSATGPGREETQYF TGCAGTGCTACGGGGCCAGGGAGAGAAGAGACCCAGTACTTC
TRBJ2-7 TRBV25-1 TRBD1 - CASSDGTGGGEQYF TGTGCCAGCAGCGACGGGACAGGGGGCGGCGAGCAGTACTTC
TRBJ1-1 TRBV5-4 - once CASALDSRNTEAFF TGTGCCAGCGCCTTGGACAGCCGAAATACTGAAGCTTTCTTT
TRBJ2-5 TRBV7-2 TRBD2 few CASSLFKGFAGVHETQYF TGTGCCAGCAGCTTATTTAAGGGTTTCGCGGGAGTCCACGAGACCCAGTACTTC
TRBJ2-1 TRBV24-1 TRBD2 - CATSDPTSYHEQFF TGTGCCACCAGTGACCCGACTAGCTATCATGAGCAGTTCTTC
TRBJ2-1 TRBV20-1 - once CSAGRESYYNEQFF TGCAGTGCTGGACGGGAGAGTTACTACAATGAGCAGTTCTTC
TRBJ1-2 TRBV29-1 - few CSVAGHQANYGYTF TGCAGCGTCGCGGGACACCAAGCTAACTATGGCTACACCTTC
TRBJ1-2 TRBV3-1 TRBD1 few CASTGTGYGYTF TGTGCCAGCACCGGGACAGGCTATGGCTACACCTTC
TRBJ1-2 TRBV20-1 TRBD1 few CSASRYGQGLGYTF TGCAGTGCTAGCCGTTATGGACAGGGGCTAGGCTACACCTTC
TRBJ2-5 TRBV7-9 - few CASSLAEIQETQYF TGTGCCAGCAGCTTAGCGGAGATCCAAGAGACCCAGTACTTC
TRBJ2-7 TRBV20-1 TRBD2 few CSARDLASGSIGYEQYF TGCAGTGCTAGAGATCTGGCTAGCGGGAGTATCGGCTACGAGCAGTACTTC
TRBJ1-4 TRBV5-8 - few CASSFGGLDEKLFF TGTGCCAGCAGCTTCGGCGGGTTGGATGAAAAACTGTTTTTT
TRBJ1-4 TRBV20-1 - - CSASSGSSTLEEKLFF TGCAGTGCTAGCTCCGGTTCGAGCACCCTAGAGGAAAAACTGTTTTTT
TRBJ2-7 TRBV5-4 - - CASSSGTSSYEQYF TGTGCCAGCAGCTCGGGGACATCCTCCTACGAGCAGTACTTC
TRBJ1-2 TRBV20-1 TRBD1 - CSAKGRGNYGYTF TGCAGTGCAAAGGGCAGGGGGAACTATGGCTACACCTTC
TRBJ1-1 TRBV11-2 - few CASSHPYKNTEAFF TGTGCCAGCAGCCACCCCTACAAGAACACTGAAGCTTTCTTT
TRBJ1-1 TRBV5-1 - - CASSLDSGALNTEAFF TGCGCCAGCAGCTTGGACTCAGGGGCCCTGAACACTGAAGCTTTCTTT
TRBJ2-5 TRBV7-2 - - CASSFGAFRGWETQYF TGTGCCAGCAGCTTTGGGGCTTTTCGGGGATGGGAGACCCAGTACTTC
TRBJ1-2 TRBV20-1 - - CSASSPTGAGYGYTF TGCAGTGCTAGCTCCCCGACAGGAGCGGGCTATGGCTACACCTTC
TRBJ2-1 TRBV18 TRBD2 - CASSPYSGTSGIAEQFF TGTGCCAGCTCACCCTATTCCGGGACTAGCGGGATCGCTGAGCAGTTCTTC
TRBJ2-3 TRBV29-1 TRBD1 few CSVGDRGRNRDTQYF TGCAGCGTTGGGGACAGGGGGCGTAATAGGGATACGCAGTATTTT
TRBJ2-3 TRBV11-2 TRBD2 few CASSLTGTSGRRDTQYF TGTGCCAGCAGCTTAACCGGGACTAGCGGGAGGCGGGATACGCAGTATTTT
TRBJ1-4 TRBV4-2 - few CASSQAPGEGEKLFF TGTGCCAGCAGCCAAGCTCCAGGGGAGGGTGAAAAACTGTTTTTT
TRBJ1-1 TRBV6-5 - few CASSYYSENTEAFF TGTGCCAGCAGTTATTACAGCGAGAACACTGAAGCTTTCTTT
TRBJ2-1 TRBV12-3/TRBV12-4 - - CASSSERGEQFF TGTGCCAGCAGTTCCGAACGCGGTGAGCAGTTCTTC
TRBJ2-3 TRBV6-1 - few CASTDLAGARTDTQYF TGTGCCAGCACCGACCTGGCGGGGGCTCGCACAGATACGCAGTATTTT
TRBJ2-3 TRBV18 - few CASSIREYPMMATQYF TGTGCCAGCTCAATCCGGGAGTACCCTATGATGGCTACGCAGTATTTT
TRBJ2-1 TRBV29-1 - few CSVVLGYNEQFF TGCAGCGTTGTGTTGGGATACAATGAGCAGTTCTTC
TRBJ2-3 TRBV5-1 TRBD2 few CASRPQAGRTDTQYF TGCGCCAGCAGACCCCAAGCGGGGAGAACAGATACGCAGTATTTT
TRBJ1-4 TRBV9 TRBD1 few CASTAGGTGDEKLFF TGTGCCAGCACCGCTGGAGGGACAGGGGATGAAAAACTGTTTTTT
TRBJ1-1 TRBV20-1 - few CSAATRVTEAFF TGCAGTGCTGCTACCAGGGTGACTGAAGCTTTCTTT
TRBJ2-1 TRBV12-3/TRBV12-4 TRBD2 - CASSFRLAGQLSYNEQFF TGTGCCAGCAGCTTCCGATTAGCGGGGCAGCTTTCCTACAATGAGCAGTTCTTC
TRBJ2-7 TRBV9 - - CASSPQVAGSSYEQYF TGTGCCAGCAGCCCCCAGGTGGCAGGGAGCTCCTACGAGCAGTACTTC
TRBJ1-4 TRBV19 - few CASTLGDYGDEKLFF TGTGCCAGTACCCTGGGAGACTACGGGGATGAAAAACTGTTTTTT
TRBJ2-3 TRBV9 - few CASSALAASTDTQYF TGTGCCAGCAGCGCCCTAGCCGCCTCCACAGATACGCAGTATTTT
TRBJ2-5 TRBV19 - few CASSTDMEETQYF TGTGCCAGTAGTACCGACATGGAGGAGACCCAGTACTTC
TRBJ2-1 TRBV20-1 - - CSAPSQGNEQFF TGCAGTGCACCCTCACAGGGCAATGAGCAGTTCTTC
TRBJ2-3 TRBV3-1 - once CASSQEGQLTDTQYF TGTGCCAGCAGCCAAGAAGGACAACTAACAGATACGCAGTATTTT
TRBJ2-6 TRBV5-1 - few CASSLEGSGANVLTF TGCGCCAGCAGCTTGGAGGGGTCTGGGGCCAACGTCCTGACTTTC
TRBJ2-3 TRBV6-5 TRBD2 - CASSYRRGDTDTQYF TGTGCCAGCAGTTACCGGCGGGGGGACACAGATACGCAGTATTTT
TRBJ2-5 TRBV10-3 TRBD1 - CAIRDRAQETQYF TGTGCCATCAGGGACAGGGCGCAAGAGACCCAGTACTTC
TRBJ2-4 TRBV2 - few CASSAGKNIQYF TGTGCCAGCAGTGCCGGCAAAAACATTCAGTACTTC